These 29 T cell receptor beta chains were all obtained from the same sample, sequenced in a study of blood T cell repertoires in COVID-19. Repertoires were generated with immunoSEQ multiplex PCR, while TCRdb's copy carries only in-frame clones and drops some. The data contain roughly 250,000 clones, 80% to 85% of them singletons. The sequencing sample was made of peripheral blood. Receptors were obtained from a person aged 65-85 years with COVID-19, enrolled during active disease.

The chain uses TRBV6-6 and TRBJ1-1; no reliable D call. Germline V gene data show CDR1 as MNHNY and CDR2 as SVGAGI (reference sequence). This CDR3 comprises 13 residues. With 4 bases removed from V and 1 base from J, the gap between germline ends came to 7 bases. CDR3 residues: CASSSSTNTEAFF. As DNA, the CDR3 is TGTGCCAGCAGTTCGTCTACGAACACTGAAGCTTTCTTT.

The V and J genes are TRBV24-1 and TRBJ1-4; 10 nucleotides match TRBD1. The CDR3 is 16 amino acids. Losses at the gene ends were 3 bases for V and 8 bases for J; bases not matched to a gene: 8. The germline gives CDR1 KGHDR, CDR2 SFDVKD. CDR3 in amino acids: CATSDTRTGGEEKLFF. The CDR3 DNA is TGTGCCACCAGTGATACACGGACAGGGGGGGAGGAAAAACTGTTTTTT.

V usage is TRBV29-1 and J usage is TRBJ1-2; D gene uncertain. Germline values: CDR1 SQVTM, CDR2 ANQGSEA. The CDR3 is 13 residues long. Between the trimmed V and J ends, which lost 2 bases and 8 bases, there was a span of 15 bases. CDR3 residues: CSVEMPRGGGYTF. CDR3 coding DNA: TGCAGCGTTGAAATGCCCAGAGGAGGCGGCTACACCTTC.

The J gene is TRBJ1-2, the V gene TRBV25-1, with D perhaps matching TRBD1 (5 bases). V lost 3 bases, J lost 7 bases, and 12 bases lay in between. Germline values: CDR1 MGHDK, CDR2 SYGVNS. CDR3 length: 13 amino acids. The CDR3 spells CASSDGGRGGYTF. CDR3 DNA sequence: TGTGCCAGCAGTGATGGGGGGAGAGGTGGCTACACCTTC.

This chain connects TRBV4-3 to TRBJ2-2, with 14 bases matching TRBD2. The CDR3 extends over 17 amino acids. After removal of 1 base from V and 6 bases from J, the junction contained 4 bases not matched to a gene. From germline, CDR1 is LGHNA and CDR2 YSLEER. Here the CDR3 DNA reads TGCGCCAGCAGCCAAGCCGGGACTAGCGGGAGATCCGGGGAGCTGTTTTTT. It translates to CASSQAGTSGRSGELFF.

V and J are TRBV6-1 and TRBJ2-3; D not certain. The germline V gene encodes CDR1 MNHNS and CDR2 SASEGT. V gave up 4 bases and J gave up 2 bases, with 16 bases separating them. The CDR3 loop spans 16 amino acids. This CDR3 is CASSGGLPKDTDTQYF. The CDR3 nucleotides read TGTGCCAGCAGTGGCGGTCTGCCCAAGGACACAGATACGCAGTATTTT.

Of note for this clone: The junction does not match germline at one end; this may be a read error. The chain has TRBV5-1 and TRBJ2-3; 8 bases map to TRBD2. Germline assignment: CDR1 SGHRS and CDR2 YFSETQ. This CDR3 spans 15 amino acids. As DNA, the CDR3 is TGCGCCCGCAGGCGGGCCGGGGGGGTCACAGATACGCAGTATTTT. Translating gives CARRRAGGVTDTQYF.

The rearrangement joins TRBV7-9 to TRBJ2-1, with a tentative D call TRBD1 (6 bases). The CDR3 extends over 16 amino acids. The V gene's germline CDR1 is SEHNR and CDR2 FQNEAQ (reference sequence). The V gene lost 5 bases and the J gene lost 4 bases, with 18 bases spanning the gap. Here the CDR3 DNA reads TGTGCCAGCAGCCACAGGGTAGGCCTGAGTTACAATGAGCAGTTCTTC. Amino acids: CASSHRVGLSYNEQFF.

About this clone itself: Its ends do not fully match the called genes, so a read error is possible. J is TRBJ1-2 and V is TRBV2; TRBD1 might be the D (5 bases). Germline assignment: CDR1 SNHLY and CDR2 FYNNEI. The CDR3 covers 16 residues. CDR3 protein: CASREGWEDKNYGYTF. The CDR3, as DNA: TGTGCCAGCAGGGAAGGCTGGGAGGACAAGAACTATGGCTACACCTTC.

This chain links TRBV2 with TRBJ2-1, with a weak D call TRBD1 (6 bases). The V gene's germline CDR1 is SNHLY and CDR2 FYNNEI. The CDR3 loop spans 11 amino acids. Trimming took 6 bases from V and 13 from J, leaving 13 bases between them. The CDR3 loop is CASRQKGVQFF. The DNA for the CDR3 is TGTGCCAGCAGACAAAAGGGGGTCCAGTTCTTC.

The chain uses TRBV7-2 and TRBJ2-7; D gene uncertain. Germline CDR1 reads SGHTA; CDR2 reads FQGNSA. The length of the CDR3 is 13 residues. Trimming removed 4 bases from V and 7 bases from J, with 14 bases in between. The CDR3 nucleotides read TGTGCCAGCAGCTCGAGTCTTGGAGTGGAGCAGTACTTC. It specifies CASSSSLGVEQYF.

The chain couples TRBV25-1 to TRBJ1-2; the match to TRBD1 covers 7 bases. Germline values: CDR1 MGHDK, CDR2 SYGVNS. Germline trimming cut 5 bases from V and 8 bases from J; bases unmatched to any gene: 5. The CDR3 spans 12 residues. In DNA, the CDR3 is TGTGCCAGCAGTCGACAGGGAGGCGGCTACACCTTC. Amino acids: CASSRQGGGYTF.

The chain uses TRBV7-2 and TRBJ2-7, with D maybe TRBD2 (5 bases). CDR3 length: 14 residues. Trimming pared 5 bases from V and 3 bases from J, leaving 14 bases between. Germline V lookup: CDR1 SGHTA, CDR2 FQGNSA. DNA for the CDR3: TGTGCCAGCAGCCCAAGCGGAAGCCTCTACGAGCAGTACTTC. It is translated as CASSPSGSLYEQYF.

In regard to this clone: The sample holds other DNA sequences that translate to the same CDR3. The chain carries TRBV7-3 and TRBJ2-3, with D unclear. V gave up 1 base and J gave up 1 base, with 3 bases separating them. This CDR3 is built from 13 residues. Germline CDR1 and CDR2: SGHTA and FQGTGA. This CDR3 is CASSLRRTDTQYF. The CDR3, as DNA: TGTGCCAGCAGCTTAAGGCGCACAGATACGCAGTATTTT.

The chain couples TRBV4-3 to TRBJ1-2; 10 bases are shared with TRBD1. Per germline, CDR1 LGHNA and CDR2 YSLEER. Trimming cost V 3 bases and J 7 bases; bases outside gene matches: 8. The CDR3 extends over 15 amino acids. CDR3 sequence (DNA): TGCGCCAGCAGCCACGATCGACAGGGGGCGCCTGGCTACACCTTC. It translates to CASSHDRQGAPGYTF.

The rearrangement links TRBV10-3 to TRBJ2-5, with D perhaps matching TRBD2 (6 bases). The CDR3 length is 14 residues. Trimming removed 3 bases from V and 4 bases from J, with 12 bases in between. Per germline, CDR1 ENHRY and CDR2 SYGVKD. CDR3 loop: CAISDPGRGETQYF. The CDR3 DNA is TGTGCCATCAGTGATCCAGGGCGGGGAGAGACCCAGTACTTC.

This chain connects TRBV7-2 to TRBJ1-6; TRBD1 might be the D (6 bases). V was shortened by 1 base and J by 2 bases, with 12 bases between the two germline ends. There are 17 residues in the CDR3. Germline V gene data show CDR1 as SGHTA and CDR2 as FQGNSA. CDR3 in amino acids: CASSLEVDRPYNSPLHF. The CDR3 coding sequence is TGTGCCAGCAGCTTAGAGGTAGACAGGCCCTATAATTCACCCCTCCACTTT.

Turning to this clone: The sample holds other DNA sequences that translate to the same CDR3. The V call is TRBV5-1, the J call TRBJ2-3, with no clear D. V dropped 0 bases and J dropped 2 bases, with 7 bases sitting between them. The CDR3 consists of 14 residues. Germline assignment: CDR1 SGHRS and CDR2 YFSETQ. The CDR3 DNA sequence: TGCGCCAGCAGCTTGGGCCAGTCCACAGATACGCAGTATTTT. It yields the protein CASSLGQSTDTQYF.

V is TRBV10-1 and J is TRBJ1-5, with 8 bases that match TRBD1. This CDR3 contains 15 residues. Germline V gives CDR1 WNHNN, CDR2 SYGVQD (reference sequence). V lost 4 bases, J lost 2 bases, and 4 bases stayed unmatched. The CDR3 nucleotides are TGCGCCAGCAGTGGACAGGGGTCACGCAATCAGCCCCAGCATTTT. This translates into CASSGQGSRNQPQHF.

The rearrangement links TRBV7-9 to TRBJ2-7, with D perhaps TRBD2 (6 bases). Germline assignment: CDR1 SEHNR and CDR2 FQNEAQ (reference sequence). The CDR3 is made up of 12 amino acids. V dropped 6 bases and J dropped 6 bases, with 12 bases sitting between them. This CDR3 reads CASSRLDSEQYF. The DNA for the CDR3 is TGTGCCAGCAGTCGACTAGACTCCGAGCAGTACTTC. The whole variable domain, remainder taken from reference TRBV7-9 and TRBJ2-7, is DTGVSQNPRHKITKRGQNVTFRCDPISEHNRLYWYRQTLGQGPEFLTYFQNEAQLEKSRLLSDRFSAERPKGSFSTLEIQRTEQGDSAMYLCASSRLDSEQYFGPGTRLTVT.

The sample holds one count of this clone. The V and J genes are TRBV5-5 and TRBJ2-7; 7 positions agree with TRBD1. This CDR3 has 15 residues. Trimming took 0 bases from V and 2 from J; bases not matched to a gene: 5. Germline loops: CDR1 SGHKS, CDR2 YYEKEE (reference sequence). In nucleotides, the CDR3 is TGTGCCAGCAGCTTGGGTGTAGGGGGCGCCTACGAGCAGTACTTC. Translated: CASSLGVGGAYEQYF.

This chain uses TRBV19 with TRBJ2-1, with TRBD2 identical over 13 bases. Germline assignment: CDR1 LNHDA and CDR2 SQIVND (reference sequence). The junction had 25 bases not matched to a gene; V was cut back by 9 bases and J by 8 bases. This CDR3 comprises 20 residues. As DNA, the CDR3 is TGTGCCAGCCGGCCCCAGAGAAAGGTACTAGCGGGAGGGCTTAAGGATGAGCAGTTCTTC. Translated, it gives CASRPQRKVLAGGLKDEQFF. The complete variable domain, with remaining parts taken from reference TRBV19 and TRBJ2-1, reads DGGITQSPKYLFRKEGQNVTLSCEQNLNHDAMYWYRQDPGQGLRLIYYSQIVNDFQKGDIAEGYSVSREKKESFPLTVTSAQKNPTAFYLCASRPQRKVLAGGLKDEQFFGPGTRLTVL.

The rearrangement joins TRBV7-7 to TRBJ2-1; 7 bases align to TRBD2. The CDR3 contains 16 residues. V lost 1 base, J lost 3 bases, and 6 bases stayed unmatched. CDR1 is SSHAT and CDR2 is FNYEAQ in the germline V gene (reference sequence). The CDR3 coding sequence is TGTGCCAGCAGCTTAGGGGGGAGGGCAGGCTACAATGAGCAGTTCTTC. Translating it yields CASSLGGRAGYNEQFF.

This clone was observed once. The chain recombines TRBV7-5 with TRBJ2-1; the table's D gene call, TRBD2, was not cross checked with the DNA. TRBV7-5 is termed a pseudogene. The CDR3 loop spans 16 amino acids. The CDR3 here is CARSSGTSNSYNEQFF. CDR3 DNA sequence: TGTGCCAGAAGTTCCGGGACTAGTAACTCCTACAATGAGCAGTTCTTC.

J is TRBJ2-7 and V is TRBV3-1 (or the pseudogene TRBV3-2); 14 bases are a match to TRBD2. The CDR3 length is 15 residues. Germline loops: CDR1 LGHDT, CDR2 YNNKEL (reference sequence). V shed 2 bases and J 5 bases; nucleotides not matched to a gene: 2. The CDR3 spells CASSQTGLAGDEQYF. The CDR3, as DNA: TGTGCCAGCAGCCAAACGGGACTAGCGGGAGACGAGCAGTACTTC.

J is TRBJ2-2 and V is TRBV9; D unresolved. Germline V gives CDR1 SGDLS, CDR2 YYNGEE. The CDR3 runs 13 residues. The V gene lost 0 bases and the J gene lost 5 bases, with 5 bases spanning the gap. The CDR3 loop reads CASSVAVTGELFF. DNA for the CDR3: TGTGCCAGCAGCGTAGCGGTTACCGGGGAGCTGTTTTTT.

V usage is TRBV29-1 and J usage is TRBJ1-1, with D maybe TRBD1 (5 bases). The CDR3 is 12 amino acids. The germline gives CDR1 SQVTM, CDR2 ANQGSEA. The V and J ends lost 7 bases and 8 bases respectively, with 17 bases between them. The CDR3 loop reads CSGWSGGSEAFF. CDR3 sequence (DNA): TGCAGCGGCTGGTCCGGGGGAAGCGAAGCTTTCTTT.

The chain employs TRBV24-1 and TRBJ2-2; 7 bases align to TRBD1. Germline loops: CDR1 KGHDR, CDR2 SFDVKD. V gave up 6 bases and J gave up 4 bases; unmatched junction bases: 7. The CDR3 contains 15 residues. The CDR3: CATSRGTARTGELFF. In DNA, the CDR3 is TGTGCCACCAGTCGTGGGACAGCCCGCACCGGGGAGCTGTTTTTT.

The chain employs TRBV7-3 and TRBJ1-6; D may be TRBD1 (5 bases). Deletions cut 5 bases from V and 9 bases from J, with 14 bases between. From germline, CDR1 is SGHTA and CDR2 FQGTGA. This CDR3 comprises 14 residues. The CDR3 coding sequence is TGTGCCAGCAGCCTAAGCTCCACAGGTTCACCCCTCCACTTT. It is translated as CASSLSSTGSPLHF. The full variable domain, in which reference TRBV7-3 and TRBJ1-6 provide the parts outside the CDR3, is GAGVSQTPSNKVTEKGKYVELRCDPISGHTALYWYRQSLGQGPEFLIYFQGTGAADDSGLPNDRFFAVRPEGSVSTLKIQRTERGDSAVYLCASSLSSTGSPLHFGNGTRLTVT.